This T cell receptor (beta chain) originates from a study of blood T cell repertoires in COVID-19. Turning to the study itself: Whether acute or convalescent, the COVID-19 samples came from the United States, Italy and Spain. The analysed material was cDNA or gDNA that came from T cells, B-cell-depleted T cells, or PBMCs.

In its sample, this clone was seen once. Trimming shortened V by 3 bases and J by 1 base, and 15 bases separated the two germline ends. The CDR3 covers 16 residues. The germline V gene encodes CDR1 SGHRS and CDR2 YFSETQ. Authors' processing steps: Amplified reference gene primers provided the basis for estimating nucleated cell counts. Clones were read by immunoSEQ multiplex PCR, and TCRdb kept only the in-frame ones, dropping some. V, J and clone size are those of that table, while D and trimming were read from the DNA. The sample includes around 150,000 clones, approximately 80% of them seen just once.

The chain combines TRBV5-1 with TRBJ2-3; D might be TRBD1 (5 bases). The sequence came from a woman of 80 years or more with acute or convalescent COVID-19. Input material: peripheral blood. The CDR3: CASSSQGAAGTDTQYF. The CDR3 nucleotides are TGCGCCAGCAGCTCCCAGGGCGCGGCGGGCACAGATACGCAGTATTTT.